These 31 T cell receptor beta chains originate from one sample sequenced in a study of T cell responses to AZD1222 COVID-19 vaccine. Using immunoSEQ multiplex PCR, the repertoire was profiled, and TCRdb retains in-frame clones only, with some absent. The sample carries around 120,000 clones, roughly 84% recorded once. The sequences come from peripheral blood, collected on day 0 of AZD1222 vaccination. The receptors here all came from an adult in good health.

Here the CDR3 reads CASSPPNEKLFF. Here the CDR3 DNA reads TGTGCCAGCTCCCCTCCTAATGAAAAACTGTTTTTT. V usage is TRBV18 and J usage is TRBJ1-4, with D uncertain. The CDR3 is made up of 12 amino acids. Germline V CDR1 and CDR2: KGHSH, LQKENI. The V end lost 6 bases, the J end lost 3 bases, and 5 bases lay between the germline ends.

CDR3 nucleotides: TGCGCCAGCAGCCCCGGCCGACAGGGTTCAAGTGAAAAACTGTTTTTT. This translates into CASSPGRQGSSEKLFF. The chain uses TRBV5-1 and TRBJ1-4; TRBD1 aligns across 7 bases. This CDR3 has 16 residues. Per germline, CDR1 SGHRS and CDR2 YFSETQ. Trimming removed 4 bases from V and 7 bases from J; junction bases left unmatched: 13.

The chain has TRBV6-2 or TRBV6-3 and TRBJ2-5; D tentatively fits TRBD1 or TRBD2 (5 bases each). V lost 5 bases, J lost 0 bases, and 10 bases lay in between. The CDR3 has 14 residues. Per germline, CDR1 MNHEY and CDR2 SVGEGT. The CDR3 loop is CASSRDAYQETQYF. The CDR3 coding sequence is TGTGCCAGCAGTCGGGACGCCTACCAAGAGACCCAGTACTTC.

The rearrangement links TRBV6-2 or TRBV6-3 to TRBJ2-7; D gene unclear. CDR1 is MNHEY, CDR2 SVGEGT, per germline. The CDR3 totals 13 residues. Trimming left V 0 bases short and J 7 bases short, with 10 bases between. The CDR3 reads CASSYSAQFEQYF. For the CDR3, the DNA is TGTGCCAGCAGTTACTCGGCCCAATTTGAGCAGTACTTC.

The CDR3 spells CASSAGQGVSGNTIYF. DNA of the CDR3: TGTGCCAGCAGCGCGGGACAGGGCGTCTCTGGAAACACCATATATTTT. The V call is TRBV13, the J call TRBJ1-3, with 9 bases aligning to TRBD1. CDR1 is PRHDT and CDR2 is FYEKMQ in the germline V gene (reference sequence). This CDR3 has 16 residues. The V gene end was trimmed by 5 bases and the J gene end by 0 bases; junction bases not matched to a gene: 5.

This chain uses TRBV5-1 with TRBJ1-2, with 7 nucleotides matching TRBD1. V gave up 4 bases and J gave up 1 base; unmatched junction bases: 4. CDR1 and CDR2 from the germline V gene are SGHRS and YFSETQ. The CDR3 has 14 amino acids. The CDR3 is CASSPGQFNYGYTF. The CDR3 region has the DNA TGCGCCAGCAGCCCGGGACAGTTTAACTATGGCTACACCTTC.

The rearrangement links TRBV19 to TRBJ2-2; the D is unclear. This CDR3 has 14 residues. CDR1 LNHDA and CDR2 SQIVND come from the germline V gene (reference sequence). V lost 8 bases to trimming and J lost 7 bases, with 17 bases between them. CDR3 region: CASGPHKSVGELFF. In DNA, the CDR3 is TGTGCCAGTGGCCCTCACAAGTCGGTCGGGGAGCTGTTTTTT.

CDR3 loop: CASSITGAGEQYF. In nucleotides, the CDR3 is TGTGCCAGTAGTATTACAGGGGCTGGCGAGCAGTACTTC. The V and J genes are TRBV19 and TRBJ2-7; 7 positions match TRBD1. This CDR3 contains 13 residues. V trimming: 3 bases; J trimming: 6 bases; junction bases outside the gene matches: 5. Per the germline V gene, CDR1 is LNHDA and CDR2 is SQIVND (reference sequence).

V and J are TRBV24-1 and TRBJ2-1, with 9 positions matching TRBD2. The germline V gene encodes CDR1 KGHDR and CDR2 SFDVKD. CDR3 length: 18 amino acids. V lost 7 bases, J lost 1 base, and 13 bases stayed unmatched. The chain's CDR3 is CATSPSGAPGGSYNEQFF. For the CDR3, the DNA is TGTGCCACCAGCCCTAGCGGGGCCCCCGGGGGTTCCTACAATGAGCAGTTCTTC.

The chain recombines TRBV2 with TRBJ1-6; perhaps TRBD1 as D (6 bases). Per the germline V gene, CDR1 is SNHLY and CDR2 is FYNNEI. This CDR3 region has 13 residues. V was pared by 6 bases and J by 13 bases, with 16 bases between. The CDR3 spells CASRSGAGSPLHF. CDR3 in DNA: TGTGCCAGCAGATCAGGGGCCGGTTCGCCCCTCCACTTT. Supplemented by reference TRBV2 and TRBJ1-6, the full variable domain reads EPEVTQTPSHQVTQMGQEVILRCVPISNHLYFYWYRQILGQKVEFLVSFYNNEISEKSEIFDDQFSVERPDGSNFTLKIRSTKLEDSAMYFCASRSGAGSPLHFGNGTRLTVT.

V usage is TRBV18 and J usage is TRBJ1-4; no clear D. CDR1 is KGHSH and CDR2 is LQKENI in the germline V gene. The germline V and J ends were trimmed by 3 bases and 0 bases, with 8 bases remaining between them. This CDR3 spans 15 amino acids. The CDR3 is CASSPVGTTNEKLFF. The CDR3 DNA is TGTGCCAGCTCACCCGTGGGGACAACTAATGAAAAACTGTTTTTT.

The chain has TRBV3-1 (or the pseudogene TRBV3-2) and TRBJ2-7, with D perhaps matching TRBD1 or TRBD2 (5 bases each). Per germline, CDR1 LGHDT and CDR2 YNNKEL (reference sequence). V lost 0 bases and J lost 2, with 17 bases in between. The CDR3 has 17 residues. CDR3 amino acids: CASSQETSGPLPYEQYF. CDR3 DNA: TGTGCCAGCAGCCAAGAGACCTCGGGGCCCCTACCCTACGAGCAGTACTTC.

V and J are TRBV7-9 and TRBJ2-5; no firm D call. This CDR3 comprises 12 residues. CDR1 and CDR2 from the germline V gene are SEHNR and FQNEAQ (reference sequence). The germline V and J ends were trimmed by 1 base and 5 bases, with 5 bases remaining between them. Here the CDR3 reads CASSLGPETQYF. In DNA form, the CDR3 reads TGTGCCAGCAGCTTAGGCCCGGAGACCCAGTACTTC.

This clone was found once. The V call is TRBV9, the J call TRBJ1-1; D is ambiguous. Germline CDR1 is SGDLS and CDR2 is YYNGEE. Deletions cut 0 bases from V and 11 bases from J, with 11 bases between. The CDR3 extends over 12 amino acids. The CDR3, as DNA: TGTGCCAGCAGCGTAGTTGATGTGTTGGCTTTCTTT. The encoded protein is CASSVVDVLAFF.

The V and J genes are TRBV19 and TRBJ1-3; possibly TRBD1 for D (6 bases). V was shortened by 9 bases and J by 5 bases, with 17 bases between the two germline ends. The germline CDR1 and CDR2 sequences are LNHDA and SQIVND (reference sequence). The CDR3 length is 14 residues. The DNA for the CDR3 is TGTGCCAGCAAACAGGGAGAGATAAGAAACACCATATATTTT. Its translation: CASKQGEIRNTIYF.

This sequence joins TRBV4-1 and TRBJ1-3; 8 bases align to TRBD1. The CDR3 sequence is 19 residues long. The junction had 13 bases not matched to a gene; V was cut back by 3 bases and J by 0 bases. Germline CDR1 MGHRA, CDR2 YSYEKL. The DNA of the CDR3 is TGCGCCAGCAGCCAGGGGACAGGCCTATACCCCAGCTCTGGAAACACCATATATTTT. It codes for CASSQGTGLYPSSGNTIYF.

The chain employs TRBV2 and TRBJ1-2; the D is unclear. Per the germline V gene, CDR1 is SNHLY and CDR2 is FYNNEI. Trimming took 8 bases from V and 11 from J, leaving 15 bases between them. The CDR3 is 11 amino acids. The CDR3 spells CASLSPSLYTF. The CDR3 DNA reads TGTGCCAGCTTGTCCCCGTCCCTGTACACCTTC. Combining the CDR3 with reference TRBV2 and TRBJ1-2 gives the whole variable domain EPEVTQTPSHQVTQMGQEVILRCVPISNHLYFYWYRQILGQKVEFLVSFYNNEISEKSEIFDDQFSVERPDGSNFTLKIRSTKLEDSAMYFCASLSPSLYTFGSGTRLTVV.

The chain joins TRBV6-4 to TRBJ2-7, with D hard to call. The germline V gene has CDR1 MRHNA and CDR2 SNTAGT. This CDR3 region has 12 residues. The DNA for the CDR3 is TGTGCTGTAACCCACGGCTCCTACGAGCAGTACTTC. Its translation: CAVTHGSYEQYF.

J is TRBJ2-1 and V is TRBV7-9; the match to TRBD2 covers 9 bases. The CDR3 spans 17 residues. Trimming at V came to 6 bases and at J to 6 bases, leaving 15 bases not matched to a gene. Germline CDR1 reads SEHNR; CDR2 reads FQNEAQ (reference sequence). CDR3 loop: CASRLSWEAAGGNEQFF. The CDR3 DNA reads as TGTGCCAGCAGGCTCTCGTGGGAAGCAGCGGGGGGCAATGAGCAGTTCTTC.

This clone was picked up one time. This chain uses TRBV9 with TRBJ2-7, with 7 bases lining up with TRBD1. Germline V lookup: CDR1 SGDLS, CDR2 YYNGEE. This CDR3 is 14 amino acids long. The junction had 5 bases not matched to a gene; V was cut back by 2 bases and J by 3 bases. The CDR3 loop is CASSVSGQNYEQYF. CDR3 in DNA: TGTGCCAGCAGCGTCTCGGGACAGAACTACGAGCAGTACTTC.

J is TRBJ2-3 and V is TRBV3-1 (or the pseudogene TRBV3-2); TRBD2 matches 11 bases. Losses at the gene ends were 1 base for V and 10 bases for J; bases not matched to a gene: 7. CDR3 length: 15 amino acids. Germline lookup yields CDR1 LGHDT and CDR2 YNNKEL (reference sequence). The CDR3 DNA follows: TGTGCCAGCAGCCAAGGGGCTAGCGGGGGGTATCCGCAGTATTTT. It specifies CASSQGASGGYPQYF.

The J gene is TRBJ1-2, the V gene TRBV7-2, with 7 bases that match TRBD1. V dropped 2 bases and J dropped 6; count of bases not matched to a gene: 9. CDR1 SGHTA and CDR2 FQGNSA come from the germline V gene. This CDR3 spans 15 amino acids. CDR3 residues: CASSLKTGTSNGYTF. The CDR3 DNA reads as TGTGCCAGCAGCTTAAAGACAGGGACGTCAAATGGCTACACCTTC. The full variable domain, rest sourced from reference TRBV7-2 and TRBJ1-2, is GAGVSQSPSNKVTEKGKDVELRCDPISGHTALYWYRQSLGQGLEFLIYFQGNSAPDKSGLPSDRFSAERTGGSVSTLTIQRTQQEDSAVYLCASSLKTGTSNGYTFGSGTRLTVV.

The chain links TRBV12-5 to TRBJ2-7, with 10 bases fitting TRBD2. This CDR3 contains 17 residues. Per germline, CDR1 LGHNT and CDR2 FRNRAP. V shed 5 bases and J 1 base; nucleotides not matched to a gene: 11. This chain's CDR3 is CASGPQRGGLFSYEQYF. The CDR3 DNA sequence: TGTGCTAGTGGTCCTCAGCGGGGGGGCCTATTTTCCTACGAGCAGTACTTC.

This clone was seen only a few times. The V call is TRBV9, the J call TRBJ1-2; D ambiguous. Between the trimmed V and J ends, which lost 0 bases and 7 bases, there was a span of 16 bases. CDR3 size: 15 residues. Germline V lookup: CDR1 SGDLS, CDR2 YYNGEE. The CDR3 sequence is CASSVEGRGSIGYTF. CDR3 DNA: TGTGCCAGCAGCGTAGAAGGTCGGGGTTCGATTGGCTACACCTTC.

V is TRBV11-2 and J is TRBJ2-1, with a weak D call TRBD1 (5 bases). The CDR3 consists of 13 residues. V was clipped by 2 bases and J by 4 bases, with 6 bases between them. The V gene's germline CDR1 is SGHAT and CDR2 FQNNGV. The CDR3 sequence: CASSLTGYNEQFF. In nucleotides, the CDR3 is TGTGCCAGCAGCTTAACAGGATACAATGAGCAGTTCTTC.

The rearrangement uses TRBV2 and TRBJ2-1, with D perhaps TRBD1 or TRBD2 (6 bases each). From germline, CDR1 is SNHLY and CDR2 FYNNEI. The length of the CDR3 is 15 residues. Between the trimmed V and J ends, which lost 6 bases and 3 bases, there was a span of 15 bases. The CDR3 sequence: CASSERGLDYNEQFF. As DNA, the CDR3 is TGTGCCAGCAGCGAACGGGGGCTGGACTACAATGAGCAGTTCTTC.

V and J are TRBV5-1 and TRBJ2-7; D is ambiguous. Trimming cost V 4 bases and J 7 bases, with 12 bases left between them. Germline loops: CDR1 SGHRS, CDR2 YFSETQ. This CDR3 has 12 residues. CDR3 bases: TGCGCCAGCAGCCCGGGTGGTTTTGAGCAGTACTTC. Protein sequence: CASSPGGFEQYF.

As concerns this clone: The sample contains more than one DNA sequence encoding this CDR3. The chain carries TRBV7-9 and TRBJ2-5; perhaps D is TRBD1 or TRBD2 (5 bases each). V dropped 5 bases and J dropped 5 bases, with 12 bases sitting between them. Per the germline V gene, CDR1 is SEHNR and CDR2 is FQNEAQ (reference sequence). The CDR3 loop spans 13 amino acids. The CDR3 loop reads CASSPRGPETQYF. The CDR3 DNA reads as TGTGCCAGCAGCCCTAGGGGACCTGAGACCCAGTACTTC.

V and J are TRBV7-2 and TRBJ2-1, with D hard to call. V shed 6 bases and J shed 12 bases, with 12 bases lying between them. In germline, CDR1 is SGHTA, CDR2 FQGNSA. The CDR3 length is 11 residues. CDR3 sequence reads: CASSRAPSQFF. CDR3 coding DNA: TGTGCCAGCAGTCGAGCGCCCTCGCAGTTCTTC.

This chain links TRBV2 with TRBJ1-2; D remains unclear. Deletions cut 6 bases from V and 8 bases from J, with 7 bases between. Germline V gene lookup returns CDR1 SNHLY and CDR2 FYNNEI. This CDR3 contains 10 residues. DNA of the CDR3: TGTGCCAGCAGGACCCAGGGCTACACCTTC. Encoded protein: CASRTQGYTF.

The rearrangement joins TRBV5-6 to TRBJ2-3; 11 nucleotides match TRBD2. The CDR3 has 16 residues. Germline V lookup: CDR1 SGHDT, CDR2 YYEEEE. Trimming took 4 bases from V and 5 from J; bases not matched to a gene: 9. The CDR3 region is CASSILAGGPRDTQYF. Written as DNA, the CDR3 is TGTGCCAGCAGCATATTAGCGGGGGGGCCGAGAGATACGCAGTATTTT.